These 10 T cell receptor beta chains came from one sample sequenced in a study of blood T cells in healthy people across ages. A second PCR of 7 to 11 cycles used a sample-barcoded 5' primer and a J-beta primer mix. TCRdb called the 5' RACE reads again in MiXCR, with one record for every CDR3 protein. The sample contains around 1,800,000 distinct CDR3 sequences, 39% of which appear only once. Source material: blood. The receptors here all came from a human donor in good health.

This clonotype was counted a few times. V and J are TRBV6-1 and TRBJ2-3, with D perhaps TRBD2 (6 bases). The germline CDR1 and CDR2 sequences are MNHNS and SASEGT. The V gene lost 6 bases and the J gene lost 2 bases, with 12 bases spanning the gap. This CDR3 comprises 14 residues. CDR3 region: CASRGDFSTDTQYF. In DNA, the CDR3 is TGTGCCAGCAGGGGGGACTTTTCCACAGATACGCAGTATTTT.

The genes are TRBV7-2 and TRBJ2-7, with D perhaps matching TRBD2 (7 bases). Germline loops: CDR1 SGHTA, CDR2 FQGNSA. Trimming cost V 5 bases and J 0 bases, with 17 bases left between them. This CDR3 has 16 amino acids. As DNA, the CDR3 is TGTGCCAGCAGCCAAAGCTGGGGGGGCATCTCCTACGAGCAGTACTTC. Amino acids: CASSQSWGGISYEQYF. The full variable domain, its missing parts supplied by reference TRBV7-2 and TRBJ2-7, is GAGVSQSPSNKVTEKGKDVELRCDPISGHTALYWYRQSLGQGLEFLIYFQGNSAPDKSGLPSDRFSAERTGGSVSTLTIQRTQQEDSAVYLCASSQSWGGISYEQYFGPGTRLTVT.

This clonotype was seen a handful of times. The gene calls are TRBV6-2 or TRBV6-3 and TRBJ2-7, with 10 positions matching TRBD1. The length of the CDR3 is 16 residues. J lost 4 bases, V lost 3 bases, and 9 bases had no gene match. Looked up from germline, CDR1 is MNHEY and CDR2 is SVGEGT. The CDR3 here is CASSYHPGTGVYEQYF. Here the CDR3 DNA reads TGTGCCAGCAGTTATCACCCCGGGACAGGGGTGTACGAGCAGTACTTC.

The J gene is TRBJ1-2, the V gene TRBV10-3; the D is unclear. With 3 bases removed from V and 4 bases from J, the gap between germline ends came to 15 bases. This CDR3 is 15 amino acids long. Germline V lookup: CDR1 ENHRY, CDR2 SYGVKD. Here the CDR3 reads CAISDYSGELYGYTF. DNA of the CDR3: TGTGCCATCAGTGATTATTCGGGCGAACTCTATGGCTACACCTTC.

This clonotype was detected a few times. This chain links TRBV29-1 with TRBJ2-1; 8 nucleotides match TRBD1. With V trimmed by 5 bases and J by 0 bases, 6 bases remained unmatched. Looked up from germline, CDR1 is SQVTM and CDR2 is ANQGSEA. The CDR3 has 15 residues. The CDR3 reads CSVYIGQGSYNEQFF. CDR3 nucleotide sequence: TGCAGCGTTTATATAGGACAGGGCTCCTACAATGAGCAGTTCTTC.

This clonotype was seen a few times. The genes are TRBV10-3 and TRBJ1-6; D possibly corresponds to TRBD1 (5 bases). The V gene lost 9 bases and the J gene lost 1 base, with 7 bases spanning the gap. Germline assignment: CDR1 ENHRY and CDR2 SYGVKD. This CDR3 spans 13 amino acids. CDR3 bases: TGTGCCATGGGGGGATCCTATAATTCACCCCTCCACTTT. Amino acid sequence: CAMGGSYNSPLHF.

The chain recombines TRBV4-1 with TRBJ2-7; unclear D gene. The CDR3 is 14 residues long. V was cut by 6 bases and J by 1 base, with 13 bases left in between. The germline V gene encodes CDR1 MGHRA and CDR2 YSYEKL. The CDR3 sequence is CASSPTGISYEQYF. CDR3 sequence (DNA): TGCGCCAGCAGTCCTACGGGCATATCCTACGAGCAGTACTTC.

This clonotype has only a few counts. The rearrangement joins TRBV7-2 to TRBJ2-1; tentative D call: TRBD1 (6 bases). The CDR3 extends over 16 amino acids. Germline loops: CDR1 SGHTA, CDR2 FQGNSA. The germline V and J ends were trimmed by 4 bases and 3 bases, with 16 bases remaining between them. The CDR3 loop reads CASSSDRRSYYNEQFF. The CDR3 DNA reads TGTGCCAGCAGCTCGGACAGAAGAAGCTACTACAATGAGCAGTTCTTC.

This clonotype appeared a few times. The V and J genes are TRBV7-9 and TRBJ2-1; the match to TRBD2 covers 7 bases. This CDR3 contains 15 residues. Trimming at V came to 1 base and at J to 8 bases, leaving 8 bases not matched to a gene. CDR1 and CDR2 from the germline V gene are SEHNR and FQNEAQ (reference sequence). CDR3 protein: CASSLVGGVFDEQFF. CDR3 DNA: TGTGCCAGCAGCTTAGTGGGGGGGGTTTTCGATGAGCAGTTCTTC. Supplemented by reference TRBV7-9 and TRBJ2-1, the full variable domain reads DTGVSQNPRHKITKRGQNVTFRCDPISEHNRLYWYRQTLGQGPEFLTYFQNEAQLEKSRLLSDRFSAERPKGSFSTLEIQRTEQGDSAMYLCASSLVGGVFDEQFFGPGTRLTVL.

This clonotype has more than one count but fewer than ten. The V call is TRBV12-3 or TRBV12-4, the J call TRBJ1-5; 12 bases are a match to TRBD1. With V trimmed by 4 bases and J by 5 bases, 3 bases remained unmatched. The CDR3 is 15 residues long. The CDR3 nucleotides read TGTGCCAGCAGTTCCGGGACAGGGGGCGATCAGCCCCAGCATTTT. It codes for CASSSGTGGDQPQHF.